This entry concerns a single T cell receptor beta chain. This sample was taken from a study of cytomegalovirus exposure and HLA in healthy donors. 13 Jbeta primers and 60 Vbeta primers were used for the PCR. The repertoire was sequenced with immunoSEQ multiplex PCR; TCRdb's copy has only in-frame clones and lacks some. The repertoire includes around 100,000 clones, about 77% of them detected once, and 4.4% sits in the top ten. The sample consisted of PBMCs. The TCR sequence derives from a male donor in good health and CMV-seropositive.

CDR3 residues: CASSQEGGRAGNEKLFF. In nucleotides, the CDR3 is TGCGCCAGCAGCCAAGAAGGTGGTCGGGCAGGGAATGAAAAACTGTTTTTT. The chain carries TRBV4-1 and TRBJ1-4, with D possibly being TRBD1 (5 bases). Germline V CDR1 and CDR2: MGHRA, YSYEKL. With 0 bases removed from V and 5 bases from J, the gap between germline ends came to 16 bases. This CDR3 comprises 17 residues.